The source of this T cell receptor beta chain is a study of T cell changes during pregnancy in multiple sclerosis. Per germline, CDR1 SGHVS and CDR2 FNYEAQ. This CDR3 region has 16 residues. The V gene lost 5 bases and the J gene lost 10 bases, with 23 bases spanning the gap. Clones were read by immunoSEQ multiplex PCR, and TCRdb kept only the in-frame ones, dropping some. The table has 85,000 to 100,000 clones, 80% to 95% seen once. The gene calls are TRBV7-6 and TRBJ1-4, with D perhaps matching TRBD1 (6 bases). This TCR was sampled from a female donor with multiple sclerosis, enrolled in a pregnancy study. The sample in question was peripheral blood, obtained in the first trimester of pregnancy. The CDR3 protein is CASSQGAGAPARKLFF. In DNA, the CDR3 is TGTGCCAGCAGCCAAGGAGCAGGGGCGCCAGCCCGAAAACTGTTTTTT.